This T cell receptor (beta chain) was recorded in a study of cytomegalovirus exposure and HLA in healthy donors. Study-wide findings and caveats: A later analysis associated 16,951 TCR beta sequences with HLA alleles at a 0.05 false discovery rate. Most TCR sequences proved rare, with some public TCRs found in many donors.

With 60 Vbeta and 13 Jbeta primers, the PCR was carried out. The data were produced by immunoSEQ multiplex PCR, yet TCRdb's version contains in-frame clones alone and is incomplete. Of 110,000 to 150,000 clones listed, approximately 70% are singletons. In this sample, this clone turned up once. Antigen specificity is unknown. Sequenced: PBMCs. The TCR comes from a woman aged 60-75 years in good health and CMV-seropositive.

CDR3 coding DNA: TGTGCCAGCAGCCTCGCGGGGATCGGAAACACTGAAGCTTTCTTT. This translates into CASSLAGIGNTEAFF. The chain has TRBV6-1 and TRBJ1-1; unclear D gene. The CDR3 has 15 residues. With 6 bases removed from V and 2 bases from J, the gap between germline ends came to 16 bases. Germline V gene data show CDR1 as MNHNS and CDR2 as SASEGT.